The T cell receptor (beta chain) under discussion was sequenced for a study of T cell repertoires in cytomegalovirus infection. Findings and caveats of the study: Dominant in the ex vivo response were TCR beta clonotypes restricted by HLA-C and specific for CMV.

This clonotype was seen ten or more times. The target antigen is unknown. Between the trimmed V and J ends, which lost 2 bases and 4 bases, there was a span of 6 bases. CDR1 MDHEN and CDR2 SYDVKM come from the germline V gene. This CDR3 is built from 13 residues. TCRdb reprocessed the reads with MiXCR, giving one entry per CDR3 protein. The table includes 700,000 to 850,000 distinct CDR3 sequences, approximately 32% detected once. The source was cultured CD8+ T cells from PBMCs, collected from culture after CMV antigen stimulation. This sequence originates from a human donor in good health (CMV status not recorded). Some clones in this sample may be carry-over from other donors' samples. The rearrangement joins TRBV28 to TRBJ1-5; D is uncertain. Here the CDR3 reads CASSLTENQPQHF. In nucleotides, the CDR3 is TGTGCCAGCAGTTTAACAGAGAATCAGCCCCAGCATTTT.